The 15 T cell receptor beta chains below were found in one sample sequenced in a study of T cell responses to AZD1222 COVID-19 vaccine. Clones were read by immunoSEQ multiplex PCR, and TCRdb kept only the in-frame ones, dropping some. This table holds 150,000 or so clones, 94% found once. Material: peripheral blood, obtained on day 0 of AZD1222 vaccination. The receptors originated from an adult in good health.

The CDR3 DNA follows: TGTGCCAGCAGCTTTAAGGGCCGTCAGCCCCAGCATTTT. Its translation: CASSFKGRQPQHF. This rearrangement joins TRBV12-1 to TRBJ1-5. TRBV12-1 is assigned pseudogene status. The CDR3 loop spans 13 amino acids.

The chain joins TRBV7-2 to TRBJ2-2, with D uncertain. V was clipped by 3 bases and J by 3 bases, with 11 bases between them. CDR1 SGHTA and CDR2 FQGNSA come from the germline V gene. The CDR3 runs 15 residues. CDR3 coding DNA: TGTGCCAGCAGCTTTCGGGCCGATTACACCGGGGAGCTGTTTTTT. This codes for CASSFRADYTGELFF.

V gene TRBV27 combines with J gene TRBJ1-5; D perhaps matches TRBD1 (5 bases). The germline gives CDR1 MNHEY, CDR2 SMNVEV (reference sequence). The CDR3 covers 14 residues. V was trimmed by 6 bases and J by 2 bases, leaving 11 bases between them. The CDR3 bases are TGTGCCAGCAGCCTCCAGGGAGGCAATCAGCCCCAGCATTTT. It translates to CASSLQGGNQPQHF.

V usage is TRBV5-1 and J usage is TRBJ1-4, with D possibly being TRBD1 (5 bases). Trimming cost V 0 bases and J 8 bases, with 14 bases left between them. Germline V gene data show CDR1 as SGHRS and CDR2 as YFSETQ. The CDR3 extends over 15 amino acids. The CDR3 reads CASSLEAGKGEKLFF. Written as DNA, the CDR3 is TGCGCCAGCAGCTTGGAAGCAGGGAAGGGAGAAAAACTGTTTTTT. The full variable domain, its missing parts supplied by reference TRBV5-1 and TRBJ1-4, is KAGVTQTPRYLIKTRGQQVTLSCSPISGHRSVSWYQQTPGQGLQFLFEYFSETQRNKGNFPGRFSGRQFSNSRSEMNVSTLELGDSALYLCASSLEAGKGEKLFFGSGTQLSVL.

The chain is built from TRBV12-5 and TRBJ1-2; D unresolved. Per germline, CDR1 LGHNT and CDR2 FRNRAP. Trimming left V 2 bases short and J 4 bases short, with 5 bases between. This CDR3 has 12 residues. CDR3 nucleotides: TGTGCTAGTGGTTTGACTGGCTATGGCTACACCTTC. This translates into CASGLTGYGYTF.

CDR3 sequence (DNA): TGTGCCAGTAGGGTTGGGGGCCAAGAGACCCAGTACTTC. This sequence encodes CASRVGGQETQYF. The chain couples TRBV19 to TRBJ2-5; D could derive from TRBD1 or TRBD2 (5 bases each). Trimming cost V 6 bases and J 1 base, with 9 bases left between them. This CDR3 has 13 residues. Germline-derived CDR1 and CDR2 are LNHDA and SQIVND (reference sequence).

This chain links TRBV19 with TRBJ1-1; D gene ambiguous. Germline CDR1 reads LNHDA; CDR2 reads SQIVND (reference sequence). Trimming took 3 bases from V and 3 from J, leaving 17 bases between them. This CDR3 comprises 16 residues. CDR3 DNA: TGTGCCAGTAGTATCGTGGGGAGTGTTACGTACACTGAAGCTTTCTTT. The encoded protein is CASSIVGSVTYTEAFF.

The chain couples TRBV5-4 to TRBJ1-6; 9 bases line up with TRBD1. Trimming removed 4 bases from V and 8 bases from J; junction bases left unmatched: 4. The germline V gene has CDR1 SGHNT and CDR2 YYREEE (reference sequence). The CDR3 loop spans 14 amino acids. As DNA, the CDR3 is TGTGCCAGCAGCGGGGGACAGGGTGATTCACCCCTCCACTTT. Its translation is CASSGGQGDSPLHF.

This chain joins TRBV2 and TRBJ2-1, with 7 bases matching TRBD2. Germline V gene sequence: CDR1 SNHLY, CDR2 FYNNEI. V lost 2 bases, J lost 6 bases, and 10 bases stayed unmatched. This CDR3 is built from 16 residues. The CDR3 here is CASSEYGTTQSNEQFF. In nucleotides, the CDR3 is TGTGCCAGCAGTGAATATGGGACTACACAAAGCAATGAGCAGTTCTTC.

The chain couples TRBV20-1 to TRBJ2-5; the D is unclear. This CDR3 is built from 11 residues. Trimming took off 6 bases at V and 7 bases at J, with 12 bases between the two ends. CDR1 and CDR2 from the germline V gene are DFQATT and SNEGSKA (reference sequence). The CDR3 DNA follows: TGCAGTGCGTATGATACGGGGACCCAGTACTTC. Amino acid sequence: CSAYDTGTQYF.

J is TRBJ1-2 and V is TRBV19; possible D gene TRBD1, 6 bases. The CDR3 contains 13 residues. The germline V gene encodes CDR1 LNHDA and CDR2 SQIVND (reference sequence). The germline V and J ends were trimmed by 3 bases and 8 bases, with 13 bases remaining between them. The CDR3 coding sequence is TGTGCCAGTAGTATCGGGGGCGCGCGAGGCTACACCTTC. Protein product: CASSIGGARGYTF.

The chain couples TRBV19 to TRBJ1-2; unclear D gene. The CDR3 contains 14 residues. Germline CDR1 reads LNHDA; CDR2 reads SQIVND (reference sequence). The V gene lost 6 bases and the J gene lost 7 bases, with 18 bases spanning the gap. The CDR3 loop reads CASRFGMGMVGYTF. For the CDR3, the DNA is TGTGCCAGTAGGTTTGGTATGGGTATGGTTGGCTACACCTTC.

The chain couples TRBV24-1 to TRBJ2-7; 10 bases map to TRBD2. CDR1 is KGHDR, CDR2 SFDVKD, per germline. The CDR3 contains 13 residues. V shed 5 bases, J shed 6 bases, and the junction held 3 bases outside the gene matches. CDR3 sequence reads: CATSGVAGGEQYF. The CDR3 DNA follows: TGTGCCACCAGTGGTGTAGCGGGAGGCGAGCAGTACTTC.

In regard to this clone: A read error may account for a junction end that differs from germline. The chain carries TRBV2 and TRBJ2-7; tentative D call: TRBD2 (6 bases). The CDR3 is 15 amino acids. Germline V gives CDR1 SNHLY, CDR2 FYNNEI. CDR3 DNA sequence: TGTGCCAGCAGTCAAGCGGGCCGTTCCTCCTACGAGCAGTACTTC. As protein: CASSQAGRSSYEQYF.

CDR3 DNA: TGTGCCAGCAGTGAAGACAGCGTGGGTTCACCCCTCCACTTT. Its translation is CASSEDSVGSPLHF. This rearrangement joins TRBV2 to TRBJ1-6; D is uncertain. This CDR3 is 14 amino acids long. Trimming left V 1 base short and J 9 bases short, with 10 bases between. From germline, CDR1 is SNHLY and CDR2 FYNNEI.